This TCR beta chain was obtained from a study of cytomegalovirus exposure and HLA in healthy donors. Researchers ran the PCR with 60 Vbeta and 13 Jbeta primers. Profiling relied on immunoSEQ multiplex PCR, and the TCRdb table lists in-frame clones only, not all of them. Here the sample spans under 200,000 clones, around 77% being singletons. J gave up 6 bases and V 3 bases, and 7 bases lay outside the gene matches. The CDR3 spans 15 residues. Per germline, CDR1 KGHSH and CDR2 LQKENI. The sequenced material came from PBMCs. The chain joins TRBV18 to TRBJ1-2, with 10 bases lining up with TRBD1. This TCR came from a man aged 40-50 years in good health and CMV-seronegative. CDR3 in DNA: TGTGCCAGCTCACCCTGGACAGGGGGGGAGAATGGCTACACCTTC. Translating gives CASSPWTGGENGYTF.